The clone carrying this T cell receptor (beta chain) was seen only once. Genomic DNA, for the unsorted samples, came from roughly 94 million PBMCs. The data stem from a study of shared clonotypes between healthy human individuals. As for the study in general: The donor group consisted of two women and three men, aged 18 to 49.

TCRdb's table, derived via immunoSEQ multiplex PCR, lists solely in-frame clones and lacks some. This sample has 490,000 or so clones; over 65% occur once, and the top ten carry 10% to 15%. The junction had 5 bases not matched to a gene; V was cut back by 5 bases and J by 5 bases. This CDR3 region has 13 residues. Germline lookup yields CDR1 LNHDA and CDR2 SQIVND (reference sequence). V usage is TRBV19 and J usage is TRBJ1-1, with 7 bases fitting TRBD1. Material: PBMCs. This clonotype originated in a woman aged 40 to 50 in good health. Some clones in this sample may be carry-over from other donors' samples. CDR3 sequence: CASSERQGTEAFF. CDR3 in DNA: TGTGCCAGTAGTGAGCGACAGGGTACTGAAGCTTTCTTT.